This T cell receptor beta chain was retrieved from a study of pediatric ulcerative colitis. One to two pinch biopsies were taken from the rectum during colonoscopy. Deletions cut 2 bases from V and 10 bases from J, with 14 bases between. The CDR3 covers 13 residues. The V gene's germline CDR1 is MGHRA and CDR2 YSYEKL. Sequencing depth was up to 500,000 reads per sample. Sequencing was performed with immunoSEQ multiplex PCR; in TCRdb, only in-frame clones are kept and a portion is missing. The sample includes around 18,000 clones, roughly 74% of them seen just once. The sample comprised gut tissue. This sequence was found in a boy aged 5 to 17 with moderate ulcerative colitis. The chain has TRBV4-1 and TRBJ2-5, with D possibly matching TRBD2 (5 bases). DNA for the CDR3: TGCGCCAGCAGCCAACTCCTTGACGGAGGCCAGTACTTC. Its protein product is CASSQLLDGGQYF.